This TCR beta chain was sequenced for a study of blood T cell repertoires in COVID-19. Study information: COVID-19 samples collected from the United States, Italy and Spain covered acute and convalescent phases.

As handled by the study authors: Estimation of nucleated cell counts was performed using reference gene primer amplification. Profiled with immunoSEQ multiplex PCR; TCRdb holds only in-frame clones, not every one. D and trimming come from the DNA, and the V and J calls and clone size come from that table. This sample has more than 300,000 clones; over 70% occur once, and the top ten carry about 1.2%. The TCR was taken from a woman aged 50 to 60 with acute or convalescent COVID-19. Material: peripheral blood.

The DNA for the CDR3 is TGTGCCAGCAGCCAAGTGGGCGGGACTAGCGGCAATGAGCAGTTCTTC. Translation gives CASSQVGGTSGNEQFF. The V gene is TRBV3-1 (or the pseudogene TRBV3-2), the J gene TRBJ2-1; TRBD2 matches at 11 bases. This CDR3 contains 16 residues. Germline V lookup: CDR1 LGHDT, CDR2 YNNKEL (reference sequence). V shed 1 base and J 6 bases; nucleotides not matched to a gene: 5.